The table lists the clone carrying this T cell receptor (beta chain) with many counts. Its antigen is still unknown. These data come from a study of CD8 T cells in ankylosing spondylitis. It was by quantitative 5'-RACE with molecular barcodes that TCR beta libraries were made. A single record per CDR3 protein comes from TCRdb applying MiXCR to the 5' RACE reads. The sample comprises about 140,000 distinct CDR3 sequences, about 7.3% of which are singletons, and around 12% rests with the top ten. This CDR3 region has 14 residues. The germline gives CDR1 MNHEY, CDR2 SMNVEV (reference sequence). V lost 0 bases and J lost 8, with 13 bases in between. Study-wide findings and caveats: Reports of some motif variants in reactive arthritis synovial fluid and blood predate this one. CD8+ disease-linked clones were present at relatively low frequencies in blood. Seemingly characteristic of ankylosing spondylitis blood was a TCR beta motif consisting of under ten highly homologous variants.

Sequenced input: blood, either unsorted or a sorted T cell fraction (not recorded which). The TCR comes from a female donor with ankylosing spondylitis or in good health (not recorded which). This chain connects TRBV27 to TRBJ1-2; no firm D call. The CDR3 spells CASSLSRNPEGYTF. CDR3 bases: TGTGCCAGCAGTTTATCGCGGAACCCGGAGGGCTACACCTTC.